A selection of T cell receptor beta chains follows, all from one sample in a study of control samples from healthy donors and cancer patients. Clones were sequenced by immunoSEQ multiplex PCR, and TCRdb holds only the in-frame ones, with some missing. Here the sample spans approximately 150,000 clones, 94% being singletons. The sample was blood. These receptors originate from a middle-aged man in good health. The CDR3 runs from the conserved cysteine through the conserved F or W. The order of the fields is clone size, D gene, V gene, J gene, CDR3 protein, CDR3 DNA. A D gene is named only where the DNA matches it firmly. Clone size is stated in some rows and not others, as once, few, many or a class when expanded.

abundance: -
d_gene: -
v_gene: TRBV11-2
j_gene: TRBJ1-5
CDR3aa: CASSLEGGNQPQHF
CDR3nt: TGTGCCAGCAGCTTAGAAGGGGGCAATCAGCCCCAGCATTTT

abundance: -
d_gene: -
v_gene: TRBV28
j_gene: TRBJ1-5
CDR3aa: CASSHNQPQHF
CDR3nt: TGTGCCAGCAGTCATAATCAGCCCCAGCATTTT

abundance: -
d_gene: TRBD1
v_gene: TRBV4-1
j_gene: TRBJ1-6
CDR3aa: CASSRGTGREPLHF
CDR3nt: TGCGCCAGCAGCCGAGGGACAGGTCGGGAACCCCTCCACTTT

abundance: -
d_gene: -
v_gene: TRBV9
j_gene: TRBJ1-1
CDR3aa: CASSEQGQTNTEAFF
CDR3nt: TGTGCCAGCAGCGAACAGGGCCAAACGAACACTGAAGCTTTCTTT

abundance: -
d_gene: TRBD2
v_gene: TRBV7-3
j_gene: TRBJ2-1
CDR3aa: CASSVRLAGHNEQFF
CDR3nt: TGTGCCAGCAGCGTCAGACTAGCGGGGCACAATGAGCAGTTCTTC

abundance: -
d_gene: -
v_gene: TRBV28
j_gene: TRBJ2-1
CDR3aa: CASSYGTEQFF
CDR3nt: TGTGCCAGCAGTTATGGGACAGAGCAGTTCTTC

abundance: -
d_gene: TRBD1
v_gene: TRBV30
j_gene: TRBJ2-5
CDR3aa: CAWRVGGTAGTQYF
CDR3nt: TGTGCCTGGAGAGTAGGTGGGACAGCTGGGACCCAGTACTTC

abundance: -
d_gene: -
v_gene: TRBV9
j_gene: TRBJ2-3
CDR3aa: CASSLLGDTQYF
CDR3nt: TGTGCCAGCAGCTTGCTCGGAGATACGCAGTATTTT

abundance: once
d_gene: -
v_gene: TRBV4-2
j_gene: TRBJ1-2
CDR3aa: CASSLFRVGKADYGYTF
CDR3nt: TGTGCCAGCAGCCTATTCAGGGTTGGGAAAGCCGACTATGGCTACACCTTC

abundance: -
d_gene: -
v_gene: TRBV11-1
j_gene: TRBJ2-7
CDR3aa: CASSPIKDEQYF
CDR3nt: TGTGCCAGCAGCCCTATTAAAGACGAGCAGTACTTC

abundance: -
d_gene: -
v_gene: TRBV12-5
j_gene: TRBJ2-2
CDR3aa: CASGLNSGELFF
CDR3nt: TGTGCTAGTGGTTTGAACTCCGGGGAGCTGTTTTTT

abundance: -
d_gene: -
v_gene: TRBV5-1
j_gene: TRBJ2-1
CDR3aa: CASSFRLGSGNEQFF
CDR3nt: TGCGCCAGCAGCTTCAGACTAGGATCGGGGAATGAGCAGTTCTTC

abundance: -
d_gene: -
v_gene: TRBV10-2
j_gene: TRBJ2-3
CDR3aa: CASALQRLEYDTQYF
CDR3nt: TGCGCCAGCGCGCTACAACGACTAGAGTACGATACGCAGTATTTT

abundance: -
d_gene: TRBD1
v_gene: TRBV18
j_gene: TRBJ1-4
CDR3aa: CASSLPGQGARKLFF
CDR3nt: TGTGCCAGCTCACTCCCGGGACAGGGAGCCCGGAAACTGTTTTTT

abundance: -
d_gene: -
v_gene: TRBV30
j_gene: TRBJ1-1
CDR3aa: CAWSVFNRRGNTEAFF
CDR3nt: TGTGCCTGGTCAGTCTTTAACAGGCGGGGGAACACTGAAGCTTTCTTT

abundance: -
d_gene: TRBD2
v_gene: TRBV10-1
j_gene: TRBJ2-5
CDR3aa: CARVRLAEGETQYF
CDR3nt: TGCGCCAGGGTAAGACTAGCGGAAGGGGAGACCCAGTACTTC

abundance: -
d_gene: -
v_gene: TRBV28
j_gene: TRBJ1-5
CDR3aa: CASSSGQPQHF
CDR3nt: TGTGCCAGCAGTTCCGGTCAGCCCCAGCATTTT

abundance: -
d_gene: -
v_gene: TRBV18
j_gene: TRBJ2-2
CDR3aa: CASSPSTGELFF
CDR3nt: TGTGCCAGCTCACCAAGCACCGGGGAGCTGTTTTTT

abundance: -
d_gene: -
v_gene: TRBV4-3
j_gene: TRBJ1-1
CDR3aa: CASSQQSAGFTEAFF
CDR3nt: TGCGCCAGCAGCCAGCAGAGTGCAGGTTTCACTGAAGCTTTCTTT

abundance: -
d_gene: -
v_gene: TRBV11-2
j_gene: TRBJ1-1
CDR3aa: CASSLGSLNRGEAFF
CDR3nt: TGTGCCAGCAGCTTAGGTTCGTTAAATCGGGGGGAAGCTTTCTTT

abundance: -
d_gene: TRBD1
v_gene: TRBV6-2/TRBV6-3
j_gene: TRBJ2-7
CDR3aa: CASSYSGQGGYEQYF
CDR3nt: TGTGCCAGCAGTTACTCGGGACAGGGAGGGTACGAGCAGTACTTC

abundance: -
d_gene: TRBD1
v_gene: TRBV6-6
j_gene: TRBJ1-2
CDR3aa: CASTPGQGGYGYTF
CDR3nt: TGTGCCAGCACCCCGGGACAGGGGGGATACGGCTACACCTTC

abundance: few
d_gene: -
v_gene: TRBV10-2
j_gene: TRBJ2-1
CDR3aa: CASSGGRGAEQFF
CDR3nt: TGCGCCAGCAGTGGGGGGAGAGGTGCTGAGCAGTTCTTC

abundance: -
d_gene: -
v_gene: TRBV14
j_gene: TRBJ2-6
CDR3aa: CASHSLSGANVLTF
CDR3nt: TGTGCCAGTCACTCACTTTCTGGGGCCAACGTCCTGACTTTC

abundance: -
d_gene: TRBD1
v_gene: TRBV11-2
j_gene: TRBJ2-7
CDR3aa: CASSFGTGDEQYF
CDR3nt: TGTGCCAGCAGCTTCGGGACAGGGGACGAGCAGTACTTC

abundance: -
d_gene: -
v_gene: TRBV13
j_gene: TRBJ2-3
CDR3aa: CASRDTQYF
CDR3nt: TGTGCCAGCAGGGATACGCAGTATTTT

abundance: -
d_gene: TRBD1
v_gene: TRBV3-1/TRBV3-2
j_gene: TRBJ1-4
CDR3aa: CASSQGQGTKLFF
CDR3nt: TGTGCCAGCAGCCAGGGACAGGGGACTAAACTGTTTTTT

abundance: -
d_gene: TRBD1
v_gene: TRBV10-3
j_gene: TRBJ2-7
CDR3aa: CAISESLTGGTYEQYF
CDR3nt: TGTGCCATCAGTGAGTCGTTGACAGGGGGTACTTACGAGCAGTACTTC

abundance: -
d_gene: TRBD1
v_gene: TRBV28
j_gene: TRBJ1-5
CDR3aa: CASSGDRVSNQPQHF
CDR3nt: TGTGCCAGCAGTGGGGACAGGGTTAGCAATCAGCCCCAGCATTTT

abundance: -
d_gene: TRBD2
v_gene: TRBV9
j_gene: TRBJ2-1
CDR3aa: CASSVGGASYNEQFF
CDR3nt: TGTGCCAGCAGCGTCGGGGGGGCCTCCTACAATGAGCAGTTCTTC

abundance: -
d_gene: -
v_gene: TRBV11-2
j_gene: TRBJ1-2
CDR3aa: CASSLVEGVGRYTF
CDR3nt: TGTGCCAGCAGCTTAGTGGAGGGGGTCGGTCGCTACACCTTC

abundance: -
d_gene: -
v_gene: TRBV7-8
j_gene: TRBJ2-7
CDR3aa: CASSFMGSYEQYF
CDR3nt: TGTGCCAGCAGCTTTATGGGGTCCTACGAGCAGTACTTC

abundance: -
d_gene: -
v_gene: TRBV11-2
j_gene: TRBJ2-1
CDR3aa: CASKLPQGREQFF
CDR3nt: TGTGCCAGCAAGCTCCCACAGGGAAGAGAGCAGTTCTTC

abundance: -
d_gene: -
v_gene: TRBV4-1
j_gene: TRBJ1-5
CDR3aa: CASSRTVFNDQPQHF
CDR3nt: TGCGCCAGCAGCCGGACAGTCTTTAACGATCAGCCCCAGCATTTT

abundance: -
d_gene: TRBD1
v_gene: TRBV18
j_gene: TRBJ2-7
CDR3aa: CASSSRQGDGYEQYF
CDR3nt: TGTGCCAGCTCATCCCGACAGGGGGACGGCTACGAGCAGTACTTC

abundance: -
d_gene: TRBD2
v_gene: TRBV6-4
j_gene: TRBJ2-1
CDR3aa: CASSDTSGSEQFF
CDR3nt: TGTGCCAGCAGTGACACTAGCGGAAGTGAGCAGTTCTTC

abundance: -
d_gene: TRBD2
v_gene: TRBV24-1
j_gene: TRBJ2-3
CDR3aa: CATSDVAGMITDTQYF
CDR3nt: TGTGCCACCAGTGATGTAGCGGGTATGATCACAGATACGCAGTATTTT

abundance: -
d_gene: -
v_gene: TRBV2
j_gene: TRBJ1-5
CDR3aa: CASRRQDYQPQHF
CDR3nt: TGTGCCAGCAGGAGACAGGACTATCAGCCCCAGCATTTT

abundance: -
d_gene: TRBD1
v_gene: TRBV24-1
j_gene: TRBJ2-3
CDR3aa: CATSDLGTDNTQYF
CDR3nt: TGTGCCACCAGTGATTTGGGGACAGACAATACGCAGTATTTT

abundance: -
d_gene: -
v_gene: TRBV27
j_gene: TRBJ1-1
CDR3aa: CASSPAPGPLSPEAFF
CDR3nt: TGTGCCAGCAGTCCCGCCCCGGGACCCCTAAGCCCTGAAGCTTTCTTT

abundance: -
d_gene: TRBD2
v_gene: TRBV2
j_gene: TRBJ2-1
CDR3aa: CASFLGTSGKFNEQFF
CDR3nt: TGTGCCAGCTTTTTAGGGACTAGCGGGAAGTTCAATGAGCAGTTCTTC

abundance: -
d_gene: TRBD1
v_gene: TRBV4-3
j_gene: TRBJ1-5
CDR3aa: CASSQAYRGRSNQPQHF
CDR3nt: TGCGCCAGCAGCCAAGCTTACAGGGGCCGGAGCAATCAGCCCCAGCATTTT

abundance: -
d_gene: TRBD2
v_gene: TRBV4-1
j_gene: TRBJ2-1
CDR3aa: CASSPRASGNNEQFF
CDR3nt: TGCGCCAGCAGCCCCCGGGCTAGCGGTAACAATGAGCAGTTCTTC

abundance: once
d_gene: TRBD2
v_gene: TRBV28
j_gene: TRBJ2-3
CDR3aa: CASSPPGLAGGTSTDTQYF
CDR3nt: TGTGCCAGCAGTCCCCCGGGACTAGCGGGAGGCACGAGCACAGATACGCAGTATTTT

abundance: -
d_gene: -
v_gene: TRBV9
j_gene: TRBJ1-1
CDR3aa: CASSVGAQFSTEAFF
CDR3nt: TGTGCCAGCAGCGTAGGGGCCCAGTTTAGCACTGAAGCTTTCTTT

abundance: -
d_gene: TRBD1
v_gene: TRBV6-2/TRBV6-3
j_gene: TRBJ1-1
CDR3aa: CASSSDDRAHTEAFF
CDR3nt: TGTGCCAGCAGCTCGGACGACAGGGCGCACACTGAAGCTTTCTTT